A single sample gave rise to the 18 T cell receptor beta chains below, sequenced in a study of blood T cell repertoires in COVID-19. Sequenced by immunoSEQ multiplex PCR; TCRdb stores in-frame clones only, minus some. The sample lists 150,000 to 200,000 clones; 70% to 90% were seen once. The sequencing sample was made of peripheral blood. The receptors come from a woman at least 80 years old in a cohort sampled during active or convalescent COVID-19.

The rearrangement uses TRBV25-1 and TRBJ1-5; D gene unclear. The CDR3 contains 13 residues. Trimming removed 4 bases from V and 2 bases from J, with 6 bases in between. Germline values: CDR1 MGHDK, CDR2 SYGVNS. The CDR3 here is CASSGSGNQPQHF. CDR3 nucleotides: TGTGCCAGCAGTGGTTCAGGCAATCAGCCCCAGCATTTT.

V is TRBV19 and J is TRBJ1-4; weak D call: TRBD1 (5 bases). CDR1 LNHDA and CDR2 SQIVND come from the germline V gene (reference sequence). The CDR3 totals 13 residues. V lost 3 bases to trimming and J lost 8 bases, with 10 bases between them. CDR3 protein: CASSIQGWEKLFF. DNA for the CDR3: TGTGCCAGTAGTATCCAGGGTTGGGAAAAACTGTTTTTT. The full variable domain, its missing parts supplied by reference TRBV19 and TRBJ1-4, is DGGITQSPKYLFRKEGQNVTLSCEQNLNHDAMYWYRQDPGQGLRLIYYSQIVNDFQKGDIAEGYSVSREKKESFPLTVTSAQKNPTAFYLCASSIQGWEKLFFGSGTQLSVL.

This sequence joins TRBV9 and TRBJ2-3, with 9 bases aligning to TRBD2. V trimming: 3 bases; J trimming: 0 bases; junction bases outside the gene matches: 5. This CDR3 comprises 16 residues. Germline CDR1 reads SGDLS; CDR2 reads YYNGEE. CDR3 region: CASSATSGHSTDTQYF. DNA for the CDR3: TGTGCCAGCAGCGCAACTAGCGGGCATAGCACAGATACGCAGTATTTT.

The chain has TRBV6-5 and TRBJ2-3; a weak D match, TRBD2 (7 bases). Trimming removed 4 bases from V and 5 bases from J, with 16 bases in between. CDR3 size: 15 residues. Germline CDR1 MNHEY, CDR2 SVGAGI. The CDR3 DNA is TGTGCCAGCAGTTCGAAGGCAGGGGAGGGAGATACGCAGTATTTT. Its protein is CASSSKAGEGDTQYF.

The V gene is TRBV7-8, the J gene TRBJ2-3; a weak D match, TRBD1 (6 bases). Trimming left V 3 bases short and J 3 bases short, with 7 bases between. CDR3 length: 13 residues. Germline V CDR1 and CDR2: SGHVS, FQNEAQ. For the CDR3, the DNA is TGTGCCAGCAGCTTTGGACAGACAGATACGCAGTATTTT. Protein: CASSFGQTDTQYF. The full variable domain, its missing parts supplied by reference TRBV7-8 and TRBJ2-3, is GAGVSQSPRYKVAKRGQDVALRCDPISGHVSLFWYQQALGQGPEFLTYFQNEAQLDKSGLPSDRFFAERPEGSVSTLKIQRTQQEDSAVYLCASSFGQTDTQYFGPGTRLTVL.

The chain joins TRBV20-1 to TRBJ2-5, with no clear D. CDR3 length equals 11 residues. The germline V gene has CDR1 DFQATT and CDR2 SNEGSKA (reference sequence). V was pared by 0 bases and J by 10 bases, with 9 bases between. The chain's CDR3 is CSARETGDQYF. CDR3 nucleotides: TGCAGTGCTAGAGAGACCGGAGACCAGTACTTC.

The chain couples TRBV6-5 to TRBJ2-2; D is perhaps TRBD1 (6 bases). CDR1 is MNHEY and CDR2 is SVGAGI in the germline V gene. The CDR3 is 14 residues long. V was shortened by 6 bases and J by 2 bases, with 10 bases between the two germline ends. The CDR3 region is CASSPQGNTGELFF. As DNA, the CDR3 is TGTGCCAGCAGCCCACAGGGTAACACCGGGGAGCTGTTTTTT.

The chain links TRBV7-6 to TRBJ2-7, with 8 nucleotides matching TRBD1. With V trimmed by 5 bases and J by 3 bases, 9 bases remained unmatched. Germline CDR1 reads SGHVS; CDR2 reads FNYEAQ. CDR3 length: 15 amino acids. CDR3 amino acids: CASSLKTGGSYEQYF. CDR3 bases: TGTGCCAGCAGCCTGAAAACAGGGGGAAGCTACGAGCAGTACTTC.

The chain carries TRBV3-1 (or the pseudogene TRBV3-2) and TRBJ2-1; perhaps TRBD2 as D (5 bases). This CDR3 is 15 amino acids long. CDR1 LGHDT and CDR2 YNNKEL come from the germline V gene (reference sequence). V lost 1 base and J lost 10, with 17 bases in between. CDR3 in DNA: TGTGCCAGCAGCCAAGCAAGTGGTAGCGTGGGGGAGCAGTTCTTC. Amino acids: CASSQASGSVGEQFF.

CDR3 protein: CASRGGVEQFF. The CDR3 nucleotides read TGTGCCAGCAGAGGGGGCGTTGAGCAGTTCTTC. The chain uses TRBV6-5 and TRBJ2-1, with 7 bases matching TRBD1. With 6 bases clipped from V and 9 bases from J, the junction kept 2 bases outside the gene matches. CDR1 MNHEY and CDR2 SVGAGI come from the germline V gene. The length of the CDR3 is 11 residues.

The gene calls are TRBV11-2 and TRBJ1-2, with TRBD1 identical over 7 bases. The CDR3 loop spans 14 amino acids. Per germline, CDR1 SGHAT and CDR2 FQNNGV. V lost 5 bases and J lost 8; bases outside the gene matches: 11. The CDR3 sequence: CASSAGTAHRGYTF. The CDR3 bases are TGTGCCAGCAGCGCAGGGACAGCCCATCGGGGCTACACCTTC.

The genes are TRBV5-6 and TRBJ2-5; 13 nucleotides agree with TRBD2. Trimming cost V 6 bases and J 1 base; bases outside gene matches: 3. The CDR3 contains 15 residues. Per germline, CDR1 SGHDT and CDR2 YYEEEE. In DNA form, the CDR3 reads TGTGCCAGCATAGGACTAGCGGGAGCCCAAGAGACCCAGTACTTC. Residues: CASIGLAGAQETQYF.

The chain couples TRBV11-2 to TRBJ1-2; 7 nucleotides agree with TRBD1. The trim removed 4 bases at V and 6 bases at J, leaving 11 bases unmatched. This CDR3 has 15 amino acids. Germline V gene sequence: CDR1 SGHAT, CDR2 FQNNGV. This CDR3 reads CASSSHRGPWDGYTF. The DNA of the CDR3 is TGTGCCAGCAGCTCACACAGGGGCCCTTGGGATGGCTACACCTTC.

The chain uses TRBV5-4 and TRBJ1-1, with D possibly matching TRBD1 (6 bases). CDR3 size: 14 residues. The germline V gene has CDR1 SGHNT and CDR2 YYREEE (reference sequence). The V end lost 4 bases, the J end lost 5 bases, and 15 bases lay between the germline ends. CDR3: CASSLTGQRTEAFF. The CDR3 DNA is TGTGCCAGCAGCCTAACAGGGCAGAGAACTGAAGCTTTCTTT.

V is TRBV11-2 and J is TRBJ1-5; D is ambiguous. The germline gives CDR1 SGHAT, CDR2 FQNNGV. V dropped 2 bases and J dropped 0 bases, with 11 bases sitting between them. This CDR3 contains 16 residues. The CDR3 reads CASSLMSGSSNQPQHF. CDR3 nucleotide sequence: TGTGCCAGCAGCTTAATGAGTGGGAGTAGCAATCAGCCCCAGCATTTT.

In the case of this clone: Sequence at one end of the junction differs from germline and may be a read error. The V gene is TRBV18, the J gene TRBJ2-5; 11 bases line up with TRBD2. Germline V gene data show CDR1 as KGHSH and CDR2 as LQKENI. This CDR3 is 19 amino acids long. The CDR3 DNA reads as TGTGCCAGCACACCCCCACCGCGAACTAGCGGGAGATACCAAGAGACCCAGTACTTC. It encodes CASTPPPRTSGRYQETQYF.

V gene TRBV5-1 combines with J gene TRBJ1-1; 10 nucleotides align to TRBD1. The germline V gene has CDR1 SGHRS and CDR2 YFSETQ. J was trimmed by 8 bases and V by 4 bases; bases with no gene match: 11. The CDR3 loop spans 15 amino acids. The CDR3 nucleotides are TGCGCCAGCAGCGTTTCGGGACAGGGGAGGTCGGAAGCTTTCTTT. This codes for CASSVSGQGRSEAFF.

This sequence joins TRBV6-4 and TRBJ1-6; tentative D call: TRBD1 (5 bases). The germline CDR1 and CDR2 sequences are MRHNA and SNTAGT. Deletions cut 0 bases from V and 7 bases from J, with 13 bases between. This CDR3 has 16 amino acids. DNA of the CDR3: TGTGCCAGCAGTGACTCGAGAGACAGAAAAAATTCACCCCTCCACTTT. Its protein is CASSDSRDRKNSPLHF.